These 12 T cell receptor beta chains were all obtained from the same sample, sequenced in a study of tumor-infiltrating lymphocytes in primary liver carcinoma. It was from about 19-30 mg of unsorted bulk tissue that RNA and DNA were co-extracted. Reverse transcription of approximately 500 ng total RNA with a constant-region primer produced TCR beta cDNA. The TCR beta library was amplified through three nested multiplex PCR rounds in a modified ARM-PCR procedure. Two initial PCR rounds of approximately 10 cycles each paired TRBV1-TRBV30 forward primers with a C-beta reverse primer. MiXCR, run by TCRdb on the multiplex PCR reads, gives a single entry per CDR3 protein. This sample has 90,000 to 110,000 distinct CDR3 sequences, with roughly 80% found just once. The sequenced sample was liver tumor tissue from sampling region 3. Described subset: tumor region T3, left-lateral pole. These receptors all come from a man aged 40-55 years with primary liver carcinoma and hepatitis B virus infection.

This clonotype has only one observation. Relative to the germline gene, one junction end is altered; a read error may explain this. This chain uses TRBV5-4 with TRBJ2-2; 9 bases fit TRBD2. The CDR3 has 17 amino acids. The germline gives CDR1 SGHNT, CDR2 YYREEE (reference sequence). Here the CDR3 reads CASSLRLAGNNTRELFF. The DNA for the CDR3 is TGTGCCAGCAGCTTGCGGCTAGCGGGAAATAACACCCGGGAGCTATTTTTT.

Turning to this clonotype: At one end the junction does not follow the germline gene, possibly because of a read error. This sequence joins TRBV6-5 and TRBJ2-1; 7 positions match TRBD2. The V gene's germline CDR1 is MNHEY and CDR2 SVGAGI. This CDR3 is built from 11 residues. The CDR3 DNA follows: TGTGCCAGCGGGAGGGGCGGTGAGCAGTTCTTT. It is translated as CASGRGGEQFF.

A single count supports this clonotype. The germline gene is not matched at one end of the junction; a read error may be the cause. The chain couples TRBV12-3 or TRBV12-4 to TRBJ1-3, with D unresolved. There are 15 residues in the CDR3. CDR3 nucleotide sequence: TGTGTCAGCAGTCCCAGATTGTGGTCTGGAAACACCATATATTTT. Protein: CVSSPRLWSGNTIYF.

The chain couples TRBV29-1 to TRBJ2-7, with D uncertain. The germline gives CDR1 SQVTM, CDR2 ANQGSEA. The length of the CDR3 is 13 residues. The CDR3 DNA reads TGCAGTGCCTGGGCAGATCTTTCCTACGAGCAGTACTTC. Encoded protein: CSAWADLSYEQYF.

This clonotype has ten or more counts. The chain is built from TRBV5-1 and TRBJ2-6; tentative D call: TRBD1 (5 bases). The germline V and J ends were trimmed by 5 bases and 0 bases, with 12 bases remaining between them. The CDR3 spans 16 residues. Looked up from germline, CDR1 is SGHRS and CDR2 is YFSETQ. DNA of the CDR3: TGCGCCAGCAGATTCCAGGACAACTCTGGGGCCAACGTCCTGACTTTC. Amino acids: CASRFQDNSGANVLTF.

Remarks on this clonotype: The CDR3 does not close with the conserved phenylalanine or tryptophan, likely indicating a read error. The chain joins TRBV11-2 to TRBJ2-2, with 12 nucleotides matching TRBD2. This CDR3 has 16 residues. Germline trimming cut 6 bases from V and 4 bases from J; bases unmatched to any gene: 6. The germline V gene has CDR1 SGHAT and CDR2 FQNNGV. CDR3 in amino acids: CASSIVTSGGTGELFY. CDR3 nucleotides: TGTGCCAGCAGTATAGTGACTAGCGGGGGCACCGGGGAGCTGTTTTAT.

Worth noting for this clonotype: It may be a read error: a sequence one base away is much more abundant. The rearrangement joins TRBV12-3 or TRBV12-4 to TRBJ2-1; a weak D match, TRBD1 (7 bases). The CDR3 is 15 amino acids. CDR3 region: CVSSLYRRGHNEQFF. The CDR3 nucleotides read TGTGTCAGCAGTTTATATAGGAGGGGGCACAATGAGCAGTTCTTC.

This clonotype showed up just once. Germline is not matched at one junction end, which may reflect a read error. The chain couples TRBV28 to TRBJ2-7; perhaps TRBD1 as D (6 bases). Germline-derived CDR1 and CDR2 are MDHEN and SYDVKM. The CDR3 totals 15 residues. CDR3 sequence: CASNSWTDVSYERYF. In DNA form, the CDR3 reads TGTGCCAGCAACTCCTGGACAGATGTTTCCTACGAGCGGTACTTC.

Note on this clonotype: The junction shows a germline mismatch at one end, possibly a read error. This chain joins TRBV11-1 and TRBJ1-2; 9 bases fit TRBD1. Germline V lookup: CDR1 SGHAT, CDR2 FQDESV (reference sequence). This CDR3 spans 15 amino acids. The CDR3 sequence: CAISPGQGQSYGYTF. The CDR3, as DNA: TGTGCCATCAGCCCGGGACAGGGTCAGAGCTATGGCTATACCTTT.

This clonotype came up a few times. Just one base apart from a much larger clone, this may be a read error. The chain links TRBV28 to TRBJ1-1; D remains unclear. Trimming pared 8 bases from V and 3 bases from J, leaving 10 bases between. The CDR3 runs 12 residues. The germline gives CDR1 MDHEN, CDR2 SYDVKM. The CDR3 reads CASGPTHTEAFF. DNA of the CDR3: TGTGCCAGCGGCCCTACCCACACTGAAGCTTTCTTT.

About this clonotype: The junction differs from germline at one of its ends, possibly a read error. This chain links TRBV13 with TRBJ2-7; 7 nucleotides line up with TRBD1. This CDR3 has 14 residues. Germline lookup yields CDR1 PRHDT and CDR2 FYEKMQ (reference sequence). CDR3 sequence reads: CANSPWTGSYEQYF. The CDR3 region has the DNA TGTGCCAACAGCCCGTGGACAGGATCCTACGAACAGTACTTC.

The J gene is TRBJ2-1, the V gene TRBV14, with 8 bases aligning to TRBD2. This CDR3 has 16 amino acids. J lost 9 bases, V lost 10 bases, and 20 bases had no gene match. Germline CDR1 is SGHDN and CDR2 is FVKESK. The CDR3, as DNA: TGTGCCAACAGTGCCGTAGCGGGATGGGTAGACATTGAGCAGTTCTTC. Encoded protein: CANSAVAGWVDIEQFF.